The source of this T cell receptor (beta chain) is a study of T cell repertoires in cytomegalovirus infection (dated by TCRdb to the late 2010s). A note on the overall study: Donor HLA type was relevant to the analysis, because carriage of CMV infection together with the matching HLA type was indicated by public TCR beta signatures.

This clonotype has a count of ten or more. Its antigen remains unidentified. Per-base qualities were not stored, and no clone one base away is much larger. The cysteine opens and the phenylalanine closes a CDR3 of 15 amino acids. CDR3 DNA only is kept here, 45 bases in frame from base 1. CDR1 and CDR2 are read off the germline V gene (reference sequence) as LNHNV and YYDKDF. The V and J ends are trimmed by 3 bases and 6 bases, leaving 15 bases between them. This sample was sequenced with an Illumina HiSeq 1500. In TCRdb, the public reads were trimmed at Q25 with fastp and aligned with MiXCR, with productive beta chains retained. Identical CDR3 proteins give one entry, which carries the most common genes and DNA. This sample holds fewer than 200,000 distinct CDR3 sequences; approximately 15% were observed only once. Roughly a quarter of the sample rests with the top ten. Beyond this particular receptor, the publication reports: In both this cohort and an independent cohort of some 370 donors, the cumulative frequency of public TCR beta family members distinguished carriers of CMV infection plus the relevant HLA type. The ex vivo response was dominated by HLA-C-restricted CMV-specific TCR beta clonotypes, which also provided the single most frequent clonotype in two of eight donors.

The chain links TRBV15 with TRBJ2-4; the D gene is possibly TRBD1 or TRBD2, each agreeing over 6 bases. Input material: PBMCs. This clonotype originated in a human donor in good health (CMV status not recorded). Some clones in this sample may be carry-over from other donors' samples. CDR3 protein: CATSSWGAGGNIQYF. The DNA sequence is given as TGTGCCACCAGCAGTTGGGGGGCCGGTGGAAACATTCAGTACTTC.